This T cell receptor beta chain was retrieved from a study of radiation and T cells in renal cell carcinoma. V lost 4 bases and J 4 bases, leaving 14 bases between the germline ends. Germline assignment: CDR1 SGDLS and CDR2 YYNGEE. CDR3 length equals 14 residues. Assay: immunoSEQ multiplex PCR; the TCRdb copy retains only in-frame clones and omits some. The sample lists 150,000 or so clones, 88% occurring once. The count of this clone is one. Documented time point: blood 4 weeks post-SBRT, at nephrectomy. Noted treatment: 15 Gy SBRT to primary tumor, nephrectomy 4 weeks later. Serial blood draws occurred at baseline and 2 and 4 weeks post-SBRT.

The TCR was taken from a woman aged 45-59 years with renal cell carcinoma. This sequence joins TRBV9 and TRBJ2-5; TRBD2 might be the D (6 bases). This sample comprised blood, obtained from a patient whose treatment included radiotherapy and nephrectomy. CDR3 protein: CASSFSPGGETQYF. The CDR3 DNA follows: TGTGCCAGCAGCTTCAGTCCCGGGGGAGAGACCCAGTACTTC. The whole variable domain, filled in from reference TRBV9 and TRBJ2-5, reads DSGVTQTPKHLITATGQRVTLRCSPRSGDLSVYWYQQSLDQGLQFLIQYYNGEERAKGNILERFSAQQFPDLHSELNLSSLELGDSALYFCASSFSPGGETQYFGPGTRLLVL.